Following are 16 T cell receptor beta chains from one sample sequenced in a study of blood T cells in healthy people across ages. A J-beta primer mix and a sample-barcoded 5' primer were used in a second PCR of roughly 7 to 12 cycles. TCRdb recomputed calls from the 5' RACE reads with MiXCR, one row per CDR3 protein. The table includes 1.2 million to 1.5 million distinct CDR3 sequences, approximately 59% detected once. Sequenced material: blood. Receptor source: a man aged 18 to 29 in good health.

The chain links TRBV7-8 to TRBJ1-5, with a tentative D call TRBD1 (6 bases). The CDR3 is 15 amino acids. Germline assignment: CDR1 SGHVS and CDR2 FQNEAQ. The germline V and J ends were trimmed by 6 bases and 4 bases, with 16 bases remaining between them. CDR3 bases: TGTGCCAGCAGGCCTTCCAGGGGCCTGAATCAGCCCCAGCATTTT. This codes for CASRPSRGLNQPQHF. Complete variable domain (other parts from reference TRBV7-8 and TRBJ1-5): GAGVSQSPRYKVAKRGQDVALRCDPISGHVSLFWYQQALGQGPEFLTYFQNEAQLDKSGLPSDRFFAERPEGSVSTLKIQRTQQEDSAVYLCASRPSRGLNQPQHFGDGTRLSIL.

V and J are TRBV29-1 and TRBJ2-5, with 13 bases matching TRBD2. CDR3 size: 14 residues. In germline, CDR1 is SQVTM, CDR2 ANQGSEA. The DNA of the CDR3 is TGCGGTGCTTCTGGGACTAGCGGGATTTTTGAGCAGTACTTC. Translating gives CGASGTSGIFEQYF. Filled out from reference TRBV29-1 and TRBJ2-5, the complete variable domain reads SAVISQKPSRDICQRGTSLTIQCQVDSQVTMMFWYRQQPGQSLTLIATANQGSEATYESGFVIDKFPISRPNLTFSTLTVSNMSPEDSSIYLCGASGTSGIFEQYFGPGTRLLVL.

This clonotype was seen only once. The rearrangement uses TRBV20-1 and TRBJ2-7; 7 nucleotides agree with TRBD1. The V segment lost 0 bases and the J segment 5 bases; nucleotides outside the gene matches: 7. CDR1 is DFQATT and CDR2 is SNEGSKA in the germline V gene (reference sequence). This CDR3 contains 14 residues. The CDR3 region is CSARDETTGDEQYF. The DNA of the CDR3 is TGCAGTGCTAGAGATGAGACCACAGGGGACGAGCAGTACTTC.

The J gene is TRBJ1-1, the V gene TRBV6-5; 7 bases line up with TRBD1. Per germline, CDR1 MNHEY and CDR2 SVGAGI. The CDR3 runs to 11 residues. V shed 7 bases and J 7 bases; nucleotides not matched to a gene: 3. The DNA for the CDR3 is TGTGCCAGCAACAGGGACAGTGAAGCTTTCTTT. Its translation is CASNRDSEAFF.

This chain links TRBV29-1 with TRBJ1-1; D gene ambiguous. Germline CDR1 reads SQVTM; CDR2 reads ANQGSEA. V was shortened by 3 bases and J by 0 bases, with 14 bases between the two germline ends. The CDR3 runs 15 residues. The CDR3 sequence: CSVDFGQSMNTEAFF. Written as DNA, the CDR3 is TGCAGCGTTGACTTTGGGCAGTCCATGAACACTGAAGCTTTCTTT.

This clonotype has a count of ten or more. CDR3 region: CASREGTRYEQYF. DNA of the CDR3: TGCGCCAGCAGAGAAGGGACCCGCTACGAGCAGTACTTC. This sequence joins TRBV5-1 and TRBJ2-7; the D call may be TRBD1 or TRBD2 (5 bases each). The CDR3 covers 13 residues. V lost 5 bases to trimming and J lost 3 bases, with 12 bases between them. CDR1 is SGHRS, CDR2 YFSETQ, per germline.

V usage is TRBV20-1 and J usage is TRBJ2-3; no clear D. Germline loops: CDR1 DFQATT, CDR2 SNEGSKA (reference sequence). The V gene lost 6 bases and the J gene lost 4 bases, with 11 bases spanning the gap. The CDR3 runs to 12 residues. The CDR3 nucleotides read TGCAGTGCGGAGAGGAGCTCAGATACGCAGTATTTT. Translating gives CSAERSSDTQYF.

This chain's CDR3 is CATSREPRGHEQFF. CDR3 in DNA: TGTGCCACCAGCAGAGAACCGAGGGGCCATGAGCAGTTCTTC. The rearrangement joins TRBV15 to TRBJ2-1, with D perhaps assigned TRBD1 or TRBD2 (5 bases each). This CDR3 is built from 14 residues. V was trimmed by 0 bases and J by 8 bases, leaving 11 bases between them. Germline V gene lookup returns CDR1 LNHNV and CDR2 YYDKDF (reference sequence).

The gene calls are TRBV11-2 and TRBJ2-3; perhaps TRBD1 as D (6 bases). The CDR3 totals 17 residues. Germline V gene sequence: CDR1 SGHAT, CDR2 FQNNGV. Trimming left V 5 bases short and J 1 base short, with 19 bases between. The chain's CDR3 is CASSLLTGGWGTDTQYF. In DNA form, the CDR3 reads TGTGCCAGCAGCCTCCTGACAGGAGGCTGGGGCACAGATACGCAGTATTTT.

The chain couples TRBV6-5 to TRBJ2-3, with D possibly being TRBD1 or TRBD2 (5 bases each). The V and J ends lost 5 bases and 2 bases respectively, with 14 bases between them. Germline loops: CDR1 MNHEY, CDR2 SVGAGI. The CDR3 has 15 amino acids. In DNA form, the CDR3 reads TGTGCCAGCAGTCATCGGGACGGCCTCACAGATACGCAGTATTTT. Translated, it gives CASSHRDGLTDTQYF.

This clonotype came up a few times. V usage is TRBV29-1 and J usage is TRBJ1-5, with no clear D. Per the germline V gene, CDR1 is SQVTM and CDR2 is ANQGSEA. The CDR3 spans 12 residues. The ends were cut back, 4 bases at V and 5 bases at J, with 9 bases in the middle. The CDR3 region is CSVGEFHQPQHF. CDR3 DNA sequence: TGCAGCGTTGGGGAGTTTCATCAGCCCCAGCATTTT.

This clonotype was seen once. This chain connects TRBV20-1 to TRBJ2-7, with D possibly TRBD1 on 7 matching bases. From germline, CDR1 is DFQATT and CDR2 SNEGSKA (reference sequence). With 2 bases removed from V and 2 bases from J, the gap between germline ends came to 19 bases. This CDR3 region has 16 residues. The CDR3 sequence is CSARRGPSATTYEQYF. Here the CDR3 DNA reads TGCAGTGCTAGAAGGGGGCCTAGCGCCACGACCTACGAGCAGTACTTC.

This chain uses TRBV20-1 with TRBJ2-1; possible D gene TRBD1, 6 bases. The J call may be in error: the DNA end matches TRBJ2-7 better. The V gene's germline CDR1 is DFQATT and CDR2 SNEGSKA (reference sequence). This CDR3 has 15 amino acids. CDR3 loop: CSARDHRVGYNEQYF. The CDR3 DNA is TGCAGTGCTAGAGACCACAGGGTGGGCTACAATGAGCAGTACTTC.

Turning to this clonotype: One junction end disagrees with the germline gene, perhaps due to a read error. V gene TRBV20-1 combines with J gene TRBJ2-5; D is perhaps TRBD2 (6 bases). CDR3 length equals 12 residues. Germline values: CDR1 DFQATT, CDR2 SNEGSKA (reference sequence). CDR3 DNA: TGCAGTGCCACTAGCCGGGAAGATACCCAGTACTTC. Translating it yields CSATSREDTQYF.

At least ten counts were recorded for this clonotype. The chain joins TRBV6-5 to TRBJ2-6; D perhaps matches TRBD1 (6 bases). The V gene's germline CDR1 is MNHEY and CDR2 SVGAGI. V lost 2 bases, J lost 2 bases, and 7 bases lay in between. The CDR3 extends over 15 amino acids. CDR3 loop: CASSYEGAGANVLTF. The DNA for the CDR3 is TGTGCCAGCAGTTACGAGGGGGCTGGGGCCAACGTCCTGACTTTC.

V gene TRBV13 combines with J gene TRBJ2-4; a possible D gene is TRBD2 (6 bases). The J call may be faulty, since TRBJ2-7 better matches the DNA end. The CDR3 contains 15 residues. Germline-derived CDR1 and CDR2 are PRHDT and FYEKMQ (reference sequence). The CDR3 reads CASSKGASSGVEQYF. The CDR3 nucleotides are TGTGCCAGCAGCAAAGGGGCGTCATCGGGGGTCGAGCAGTACTTC.